Below, 20 T cell receptor beta chains from the same sample are listed, as sequenced in a study of T cell repertoires in cytomegalovirus infection. No antigens are known for them. Using its own MiXCR run on the reads, TCRdb lists one record per CDR3 protein. The sample has approximately 300,000 distinct CDR3 sequences, approximately 25% seen once. The source was cultured PBMCs, collected from culture after CMV antigen stimulation. These receptor sequences come from a human donor in good health (CMV status not recorded). Some clones in this sample may be carry-over from other donors' samples.

A few counts support this clonotype. The CDR3 protein is CASSPDWAGVEQYV. DNA for the CDR3: TGTGCCAGCAGTCCCGACTGGGCCGGGGTCGAGCAGTACGTC. The chain couples TRBV12-3 or TRBV12-4 to TRBJ2-7; tentative D call: TRBD2 (5 bases). V lost 5 bases, J lost 6 bases, and 17 bases lay in between. The CDR3 is made up of 14 amino acids.

This clonotype was seen more than once but under ten times. The CDR3 DNA reads TGTGCCAGCAGCTTAGCGGTGGCAGATTACAATGAGCAGTTCTTC. It encodes CASSLAVADYNEQFF. The chain links TRBV7-6 to TRBJ2-1; D gene ambiguous. This CDR3 contains 15 residues. V was shortened by 0 bases and J by 4 bases, with 10 bases between the two germline ends. CDR1 and CDR2 from the germline V gene are SGHVS and FNYEAQ.

The chain carries TRBV20-1 and TRBJ2-1; possible D gene TRBD2, 6 bases. The ends were cut back, 5 bases at V and 4 bases at J, with 12 bases in the middle. From germline, CDR1 is DFQATT and CDR2 SNEGSKA (reference sequence). This CDR3 comprises 13 residues. The CDR3 loop is CSAPGVRYNEQFF. DNA of the CDR3: TGCAGTGCTCCGGGAGTAAGGTACAATGAGCAGTTCTTC.

This clonotype was seen ten or more times. The CDR3 DNA follows: TGTGCCAGCAGTACGACAGGGAACACTGAAGCTTTCTTT. Its translation: CASSTTGNTEAFF. This rearrangement joins TRBV12-3 or TRBV12-4 to TRBJ1-1; perhaps TRBD1 as D (6 bases). The CDR3 contains 13 residues. V lost 5 bases to trimming and J lost 1 base, with 8 bases between them.

This clonotype was seen more than once but under ten times. This rearrangement joins TRBV10-3 to TRBJ1-1, with no clear D. Trimming took off 6 bases at V and 3 bases at J, with 11 bases between the two ends. CDR1 is ENHRY and CDR2 is SYGVKD in the germline V gene. The CDR3 is made up of 13 amino acids. CDR3 protein: CAIRDGLYTEAFF. DNA of the CDR3: TGTGCCATCAGGGATGGACTGTACACTGAAGCTTTCTTT.

This clonotype was seen ten or more times. The chain combines TRBV6-2 or TRBV6-3 with TRBJ2-5; D gene unclear. Trimming shortened V by 2 bases and J by 1 base, and 5 bases separated the two germline ends. This CDR3 spans 13 amino acids. From germline, CDR1 is MNHEY and CDR2 SVGEGT. The CDR3 DNA reads TGTGCCAGCAGTTACAACGGCCAAGAGACCCAGTACTTC. This sequence encodes CASSYNGQETQYF.

This sequence joins TRBV27 and TRBJ2-3; D gene ambiguous. CDR3 length: 15 residues. Trimming cost V 5 bases and J 1 base, with 13 bases left between them. Germline V lookup: CDR1 MNHEY, CDR2 SMNVEV (reference sequence). CDR3 nucleotide sequence: TGTGCCAGCAGTATAGTTAGGGCGGGCACAGATACGCAGTATTTT. This sequence encodes CASSIVRAGTDTQYF.

The V gene is TRBV7-2, the J gene TRBJ2-7; TRBD1 might be the D (6 bases). The germline V gene has CDR1 SGHTA and CDR2 FQGNSA. The V and J ends lost 2 bases and 2 bases respectively, with 10 bases between them. The CDR3 loop spans 14 amino acids. Written as DNA, the CDR3 is TGTGCCAGCAGCTTAAGGGACAAAACCTACGAGCAGTACTTC. This encodes CASSLRDKTYEQYF. Full variable domain (outside the CDR3, taken from reference TRBV7-2 and TRBJ2-7): GAGVSQSPSNKVTEKGKDVELRCDPISGHTALYWYRQSLGQGLEFLIYFQGNSAPDKSGLPSDRFSAERTGGSVSTLTIQRTQQEDSAVYLCASSLRDKTYEQYFGPGTRLTVT.

This clonotype was detected ten times or more. J is TRBJ2-5 and V is TRBV7-2; D is perhaps TRBD1 (6 bases). With 6 bases removed from V and 4 bases from J, the gap between germline ends came to 9 bases. This CDR3 region has 12 residues. Germline V gives CDR1 SGHTA, CDR2 FQGNSA. The CDR3 nucleotides are TGTGCCAGCAGTGGACAGAGAGAGACCCAGTACTTC. It specifies CASSGQRETQYF.

V usage is TRBV7-2 and J usage is TRBJ2-5; D is undetermined. Germline values: CDR1 SGHTA, CDR2 FQGNSA. The CDR3 is 15 amino acids. Trimming pared 4 bases from V and 1 base from J, leaving 13 bases between. CDR3 in amino acids: CASSSATRFQETQYF. The CDR3 DNA reads as TGTGCCAGCAGCTCGGCGACGAGGTTCCAAGAGACCCAGTACTTC.

This clonotype was observed at least ten times. The chain has TRBV10-3 and TRBJ2-2; 9 bases fit TRBD2. From germline, CDR1 is ENHRY and CDR2 SYGVKD. The CDR3 extends over 15 amino acids. V dropped 6 bases and J dropped 2; count of bases not matched to a gene: 4. The CDR3 spells CAISRTSDNTGELFF. The CDR3 coding sequence is TGTGCCATCAGCCGGACTAGCGATAACACCGGGGAGCTGTTTTTT.

The J gene is TRBJ2-2, the V gene TRBV12-3 or TRBV12-4; D is undetermined. The CDR3 runs to 14 residues. Trimming removed 5 bases at V and 5 bases at J, with 12 bases between. The CDR3 DNA follows: TGTGCCAGCAGTCCCGGGTTCCCAACCGGGGAGCTGTTTTTT. This gives the protein CASSPGFPTGELFF.

The chain has TRBV5-1 and TRBJ2-1; D is ambiguous. CDR1 is SGHRS and CDR2 is YFSETQ in the germline V gene. The CDR3 is made up of 12 amino acids. V lost 1 base and J 6 bases, leaving 5 bases between the germline ends. The CDR3 loop is CASSLKVNEQFF. The CDR3, as DNA: TGCGCCAGCAGCTTGAAGGTCAATGAGCAGTTCTTC.

This clonotype was counted only a few times. The chain recombines TRBV6-2 or TRBV6-3 with TRBJ2-7; a possible D gene is TRBD2 (5 bases). V lost 8 bases to trimming and J lost 7 bases, with 18 bases between them. This CDR3 contains 13 residues. The germline gives CDR1 MNHEY, CDR2 SVGEGT. Written as DNA, the CDR3 is TGTGCCAGCCGGGTCCCCGGAGGTGGGGAGCAGTACGTC. Its protein product is CASRVPGGGEQYV.

This chain uses TRBV12-3 or TRBV12-4 with TRBJ2-2, with D perhaps matching TRBD1 (5 bases). The V end was cut by 5 bases, the J end by 4 bases, with 11 bases between. The CDR3 covers 14 residues. The CDR3 coding sequence is TGTGCCAGCAGTCCTGGACACTCCACCGGGGAGCTGTTTTTT. Amino acids: CASSPGHSTGELFF.

This clonotype was observed a few times. The J gene is TRBJ2-5, the V gene TRBV6-2 or TRBV6-3; TRBD1 or TRBD2 may be the D gene (5 bases each). This CDR3 contains 18 residues. The V gene's germline CDR1 is MNHEY and CDR2 SVGEGT. With 0 bases removed from V and 2 bases from J, the gap between germline ends came to 19 bases. This chain's CDR3 is CASSYSRGRGVIQETQYF. The CDR3, as DNA: TGTGCCAGCAGTTACTCGAGGGGTCGCGGAGTAATTCAAGAGACCCAGTACTTC.

This clonotype was seen just once. V gene TRBV29-1 combines with J gene TRBJ1-3; a possible D gene is TRBD1 (5 bases). This CDR3 has 14 amino acids. The ends were cut back, 3 bases at V and 4 bases at J, with 13 bases in the middle. Germline V lookup: CDR1 SQVTM, CDR2 ANQGSEA. The DNA for the CDR3 is TGCAGCGTTGAGTTCTCAGGGAGGGGAAACACCATATATTTT. Translated, it gives CSVEFSGRGNTIYF.

The gene calls are TRBV3-1 and TRBJ2-2; 12 bases match TRBD1. With 4 bases clipped from V and 7 bases from J, the junction kept 13 bases outside the gene matches. Germline CDR1 and CDR2: LGHDT and YNNKEL (reference sequence). The CDR3 extends over 18 amino acids. The CDR3 here is CASSLGVAGQGAGGELFF. The CDR3 DNA sequence: TGTGCCAGCAGCCTCGGAGTCGCGGGACAGGGGGCCGGCGGGGAGCTGTTTTTT.

This clonotype turned up a few times. The chain carries TRBV4-3 and TRBJ2-7; unclear D gene. CDR1 is LGHNA and CDR2 is YSLEER in the germline V gene. The CDR3 spans 13 residues. The germline V and J ends were trimmed by 2 bases and 3 bases, with 8 bases remaining between them. This CDR3 is CASSQIILYEQYF. As DNA, the CDR3 is TGCGCCAGCAGCCAAATTATCCTCTACGAGCAGTACTTC.

The V gene is TRBV7-8, the J gene TRBJ1-4; no firm D call. The CDR3 spans 15 residues. The ends were cut back, 3 bases at V and 5 bases at J, with 13 bases in the middle. Germline CDR1 is SGHVS and CDR2 is FQNEAQ. CDR3 DNA: TGTGCCAGCAGCTTGAGGGAGGGATCAAATGAAAAACTGTTTTTT. Translated, it gives CASSLREGSNEKLFF.